This T cell receptor beta chain was documented in a study of T-cell memory formation after mild COVID-19. Across the whole study: TCR clusters were mostly confined to one donor each.

Findings and caveats of the study: The study detected some responding clones in pre-infection memory, suggesting cross-reactive memory joined.

Of note for this clonotype: Its specificity is not known.

A single record per CDR3 protein comes from TCRdb applying MiXCR to the 5' RACE reads. The sample has roughly 170,000 distinct CDR3 sequences, under 20% seen once; the top ten hold roughly 3.8%. This sequence originates from a man in his late teens or twenties who had mild COVID-19 (a few samples of this study predate the infection). Cell type and time point are not known. Sequencing used PBMCs or a T cell subset sorted from them (not recorded which).

The CDR3 DNA is TGTGCCAGCAGCGTAGCCCCCTCCGGAGGGTTGGACTATGGCTACACCTTC. Its protein is CASSVAPSGGLDYGYTF. This sequence joins TRBV9 and TRBJ1-2; D is unclear. V lost 0 bases to trimming and J lost 3 bases, with 18 bases between them. Germline V CDR1 and CDR2: SGDLS, YYNGEE. This CDR3 is built from 17 residues.